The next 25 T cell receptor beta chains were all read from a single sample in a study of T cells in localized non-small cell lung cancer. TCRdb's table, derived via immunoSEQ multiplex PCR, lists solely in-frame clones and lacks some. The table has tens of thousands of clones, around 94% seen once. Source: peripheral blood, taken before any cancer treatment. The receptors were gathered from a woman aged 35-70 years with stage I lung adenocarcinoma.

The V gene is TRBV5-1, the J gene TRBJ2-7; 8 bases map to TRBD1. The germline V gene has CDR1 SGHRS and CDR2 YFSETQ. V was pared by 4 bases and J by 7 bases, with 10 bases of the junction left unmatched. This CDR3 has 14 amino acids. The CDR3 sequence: CASSPDRATEEQYF. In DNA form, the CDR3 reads TGCGCCAGCAGCCCGGACAGGGCTACGGAAGAGCAGTACTTC.

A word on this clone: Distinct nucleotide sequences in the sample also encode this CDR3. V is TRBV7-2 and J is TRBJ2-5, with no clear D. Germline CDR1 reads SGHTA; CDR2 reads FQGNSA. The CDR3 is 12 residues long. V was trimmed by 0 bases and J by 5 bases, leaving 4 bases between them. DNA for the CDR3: TGTGCCAGCAGCTTAGCGCGGGAGACCCAGTACTTC. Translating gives CASSLARETQYF.

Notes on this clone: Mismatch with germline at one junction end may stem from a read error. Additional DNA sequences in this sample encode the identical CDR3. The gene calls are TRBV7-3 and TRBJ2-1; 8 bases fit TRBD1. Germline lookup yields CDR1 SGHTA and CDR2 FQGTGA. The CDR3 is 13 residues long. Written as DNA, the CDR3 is TGCGCCAGCAGCGCCGGGACAGGCAATGAGCAGTTCTTC. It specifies CASSAGTGNEQFF.

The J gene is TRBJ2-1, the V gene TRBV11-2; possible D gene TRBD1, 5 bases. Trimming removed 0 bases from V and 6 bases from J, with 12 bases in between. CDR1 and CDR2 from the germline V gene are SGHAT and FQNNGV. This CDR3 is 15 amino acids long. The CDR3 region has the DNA TGTGCCAGCAGCTTAGATTGGCTAGGGGCCAATGAGCAGTTCTTC. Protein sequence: CASSLDWLGANEQFF.

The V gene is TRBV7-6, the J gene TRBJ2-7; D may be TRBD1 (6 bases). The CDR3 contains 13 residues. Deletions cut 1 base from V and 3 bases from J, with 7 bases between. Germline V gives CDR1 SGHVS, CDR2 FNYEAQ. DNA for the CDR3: TGTGCCAGCAGCTTAGGACAGGACTACGAGCAGTACTTC. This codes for CASSLGQDYEQYF.

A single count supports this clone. The CDR3 DNA reads as TGTGCCAGCAGCTCAAGTAGGTCCGGTGAGCAGTTCTTC. Protein: CASSSSRSGEQFF. The rearrangement joins TRBV11-2 to TRBJ2-1; D is ambiguous. The CDR3 has 13 amino acids. Trimming took off 4 bases at V and 9 bases at J, with 13 bases between the two ends. Germline V gives CDR1 SGHAT, CDR2 FQNNGV.

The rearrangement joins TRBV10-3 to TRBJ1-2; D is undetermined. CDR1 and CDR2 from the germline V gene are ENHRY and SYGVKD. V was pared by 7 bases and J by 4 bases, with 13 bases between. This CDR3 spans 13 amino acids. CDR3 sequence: CAINEGDGYGYTF. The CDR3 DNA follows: TGTGCCATCAACGAGGGTGATGGCTATGGCTACACCTTC.

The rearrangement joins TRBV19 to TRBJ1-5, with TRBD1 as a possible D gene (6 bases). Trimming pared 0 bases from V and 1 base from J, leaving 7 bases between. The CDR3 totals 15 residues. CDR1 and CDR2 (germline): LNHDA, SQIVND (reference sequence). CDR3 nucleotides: TGTGCCAGTAGTATAGACAGGGGAAGCAATCAGCCCCAGCATTTT. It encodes CASSIDRGSNQPQHF.

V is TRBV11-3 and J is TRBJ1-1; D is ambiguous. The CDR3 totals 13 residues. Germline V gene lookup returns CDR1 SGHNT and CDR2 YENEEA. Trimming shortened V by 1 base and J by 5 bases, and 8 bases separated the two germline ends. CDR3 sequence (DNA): TGTGCCAGCAGCTTAGCTGTCGGGACTGAAGCTTTCTTT. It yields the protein CASSLAVGTEAFF.

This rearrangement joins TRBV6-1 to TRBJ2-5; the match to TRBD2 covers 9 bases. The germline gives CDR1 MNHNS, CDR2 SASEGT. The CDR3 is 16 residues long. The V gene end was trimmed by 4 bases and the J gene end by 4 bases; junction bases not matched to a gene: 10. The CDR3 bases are TGTGCCAGCAGTGGTTTAGCGGGGGCCGCCGGAGAGACCCAGTACTTC. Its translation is CASSGLAGAAGETQYF.

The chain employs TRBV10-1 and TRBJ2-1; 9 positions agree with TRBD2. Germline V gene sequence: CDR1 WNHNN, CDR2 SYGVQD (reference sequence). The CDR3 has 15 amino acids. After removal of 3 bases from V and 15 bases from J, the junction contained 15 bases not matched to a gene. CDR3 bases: TGCGCCAGCAGTGATAAAGCGGGGGGAGAAACGAAGGTGTTCTTC. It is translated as CASSDKAGGETKVFF.

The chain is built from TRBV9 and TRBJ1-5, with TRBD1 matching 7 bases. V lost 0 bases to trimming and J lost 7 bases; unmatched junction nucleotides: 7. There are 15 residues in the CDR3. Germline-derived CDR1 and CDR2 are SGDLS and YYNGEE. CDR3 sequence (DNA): TGTGCCAGCAGCGTAGAACAGGGGATGGGCCAGCCCCAGCATTTT. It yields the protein CASSVEQGMGQPQHF.

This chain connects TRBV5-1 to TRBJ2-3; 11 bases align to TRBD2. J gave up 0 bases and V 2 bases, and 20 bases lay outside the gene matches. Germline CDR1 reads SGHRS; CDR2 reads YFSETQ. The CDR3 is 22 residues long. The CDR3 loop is CASSFPLEASGGHPDSTDTQYF. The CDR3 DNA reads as TGCGCCAGCAGCTTTCCCTTGGAGGCTAGCGGGGGGCACCCCGACAGCACAGATACGCAGTATTTT.

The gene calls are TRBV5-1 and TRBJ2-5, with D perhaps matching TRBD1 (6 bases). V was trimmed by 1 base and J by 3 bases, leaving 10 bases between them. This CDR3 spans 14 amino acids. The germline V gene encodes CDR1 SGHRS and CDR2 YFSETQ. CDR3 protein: CASSLIPGEETQYF. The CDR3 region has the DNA TGCGCCAGCAGCTTGATACCAGGGGAAGAGACCCAGTACTTC.

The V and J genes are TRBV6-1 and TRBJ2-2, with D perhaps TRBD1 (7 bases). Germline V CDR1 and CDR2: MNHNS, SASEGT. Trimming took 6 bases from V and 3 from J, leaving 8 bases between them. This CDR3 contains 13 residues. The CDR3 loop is CASSRGDTGELFF. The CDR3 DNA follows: TGTGCCAGCAGCAGGGGGGACACCGGGGAGCTGTTTTTT.

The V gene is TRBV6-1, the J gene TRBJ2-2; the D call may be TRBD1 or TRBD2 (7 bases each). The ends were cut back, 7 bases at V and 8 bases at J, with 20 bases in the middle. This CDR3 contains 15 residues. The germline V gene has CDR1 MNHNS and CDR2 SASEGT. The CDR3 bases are TGTGCCAGCATCCAACCTCAGGGGGGGACGGGGGAGCTGTTTTTT. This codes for CASIQPQGGTGELFF.

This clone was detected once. The CDR3 spells CASTQGGGSQETQYF. For the CDR3, the DNA is TGCGCCAGCACCCAAGGGGGAGGGTCACAAGAGACCCAGTACTTC. The rearrangement uses TRBV5-1 and TRBJ2-5; TRBD2 might be the D (7 bases). CDR1 and CDR2 from the germline V gene are SGHRS and YFSETQ. This CDR3 has 15 amino acids. Trimming took off 6 bases at V and 2 bases at J, with 17 bases between the two ends. Full variable domain (rest looked up from reference TRBV5-1 and TRBJ2-5): KAGVTQTPRYLIKTRGQQVTLSCSPISGHRSVSWYQQTPGQGLQFLFEYFSETQRNKGNFPGRFSGRQFSNSRSEMNVSTLELGDSALYLCASTQGGGSQETQYFGPGTRLLVL.

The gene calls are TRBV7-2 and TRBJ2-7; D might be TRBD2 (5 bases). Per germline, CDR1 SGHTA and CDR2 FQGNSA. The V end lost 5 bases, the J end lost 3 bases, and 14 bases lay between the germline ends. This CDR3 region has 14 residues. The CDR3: CASSPGVANYEQYF. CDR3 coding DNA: TGTGCCAGCAGCCCCGGGGTAGCGAACTACGAGCAGTACTTC.

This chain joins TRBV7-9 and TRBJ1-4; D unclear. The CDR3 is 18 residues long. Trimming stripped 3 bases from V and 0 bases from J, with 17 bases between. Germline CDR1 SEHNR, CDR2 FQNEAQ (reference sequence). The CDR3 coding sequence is TGTGCCAGCAGCTTCAGCGATAGTGGGATTCCAACTAATGAAAAACTGTTTTTT. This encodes CASSFSDSGIPTNEKLFF.

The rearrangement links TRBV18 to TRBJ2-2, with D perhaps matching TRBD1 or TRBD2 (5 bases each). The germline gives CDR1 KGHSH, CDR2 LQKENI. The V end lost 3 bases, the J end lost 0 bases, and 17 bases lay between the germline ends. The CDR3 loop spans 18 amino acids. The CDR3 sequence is CASSPVSSGTTNTGELFF. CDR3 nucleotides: TGTGCCAGCTCACCGGTATCGTCCGGGACCACGAACACCGGGGAGCTGTTTTTT.

The CDR3, as DNA: TGCGCCAGCAGCTCACCTTCTAGCACAGATACGCAGTATTTT. It specifies CASSSPSSTDTQYF. The chain is built from TRBV5-1 and TRBJ2-3, with D uncertain. Germline CDR1 and CDR2: SGHRS and YFSETQ. This CDR3 comprises 14 residues. Trimming removed 3 bases at V and 0 bases at J, with 8 bases between.

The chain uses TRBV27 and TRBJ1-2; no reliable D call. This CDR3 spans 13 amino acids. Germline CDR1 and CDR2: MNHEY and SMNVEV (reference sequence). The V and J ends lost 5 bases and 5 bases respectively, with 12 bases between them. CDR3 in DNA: TGTGCCAGCAGTCCAGGACCGGTTTATGGCTACACCTTC. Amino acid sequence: CASSPGPVYGYTF.

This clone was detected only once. CDR3: CASGGMQGNQPQHF. The CDR3 bases are TGTGCCAGCGGTGGGATGCAGGGCAATCAGCCCCAGCATTTT. This chain joins TRBV10-3 and TRBJ1-5; D remains ambiguous. CDR3 length equals 14 residues. The germline gives CDR1 ENHRY, CDR2 SYGVKD. Trimming removed 10 bases at V and 2 bases at J, with 15 bases between.

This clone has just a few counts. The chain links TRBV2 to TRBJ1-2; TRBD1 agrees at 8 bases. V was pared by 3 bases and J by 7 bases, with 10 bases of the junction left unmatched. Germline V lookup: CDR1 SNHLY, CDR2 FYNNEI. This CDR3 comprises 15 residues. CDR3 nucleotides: TGTGCCAGCAGTGAGGTCAGGGGGCTAACTGGTGGCTACACCTTC. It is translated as CASSEVRGLTGGYTF. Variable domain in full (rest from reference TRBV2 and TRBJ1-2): EPEVTQTPSHQVTQMGQEVILRCVPISNHLYFYWYRQILGQKVEFLVSFYNNEISEKSEIFDDQFSVERPDGSNFTLKIRSTKLEDSAMYFCASSEVRGLTGGYTFGSGTRLTVV.

This CDR3 is CASTRTADNSPLHF. The CDR3 DNA follows: TGTGCCAGCACCCGGACGGCGGATAATTCACCCCTCCACTTT. This chain links TRBV7-2 with TRBJ1-6; D is unclear. This CDR3 contains 14 residues. Germline loops: CDR1 SGHTA, CDR2 FQGNSA. The ends were cut back, 7 bases at V and 5 bases at J, with 12 bases in the middle. Combining the CDR3 with reference TRBV7-2 and TRBJ1-6 gives the whole variable domain GAGVSQSPSNKVTEKGKDVELRCDPISGHTALYWYRQSLGQGLEFLIYFQGNSAPDKSGLPSDRFSAERTGGSVSTLTIQRTQQEDSAVYLCASTRTADNSPLHFGNGTRLTVT.